This TCR beta chain was identified in a study of vaccination effects on CD4 cells after COVID-19 (dated by TCRdb to about 2022). Background for the entire study: In the ViraFEST assay, PBMC were stimulated with viral peptide pools, and antigen-specific CD4+ T cell clonotypes were then identified by expansion using TCR sequencing. The study compared SARS-CoV-2 spike-specific CD4+ TCR repertoires before and after mRNA vaccination in COVID-19 convalescent patients and infection-naive vaccine recipients. Across the study, the median time from the second dose to post-vaccine sampling was 72 days (range 14 to 241). Each well held 2 million to 2.5 million PBMC cultured in IMDM containing around 5.1% human AB serum, about 10 IU/ml IL-2 and gentamicin, along with 10 ug/ml peptides. Altogether, around eleven COVID-19 convalescent patients and a handful of SARS-CoV-2-naive healthy vaccine recipients made up the full study. The Oncomine TCR Beta short-read assay on an Illumina iSeq 100 was used to sequence cultures from other donors in the study.

After around ten days of culture, CD4+ T cells were isolated with the EasySep CD4+ T cell isolation kit. Each participant received two doses of an mRNA SARS-CoV-2 vaccine, either BNT162b2 or mRNA-1273. Healthy vaccine recipients had no prior SARS-CoV-2 infection, confirmed by negative nucleocapsid antibodies before and after vaccination. On days 3 and 7, half of the culture medium was replaced with fresh IL-2-containing medium. Each peptide stimulation condition was cultured in triplicate wells unless otherwise noted. Using Ficoll-Paque Plus gradient centrifugation, PBMC were separated from whole blood and then either used fresh or cryopreserved at -140C. The QIAamp micro DNA kit was used to extract genomic DNA from the cultured CD4+ T cells. The investigation overall reported the following: Among healthy vaccine recipients, nearly all vaccine-induced clones were SARS-CoV-2 mono-reactive, and just 1 of 255 was cross-reactive with common cold coronaviruses. The study was limited by a small number of convalescent patients, and early post-infection timepoints were lacking. Both infection-induced and vaccine-induced clones contracted markedly at late post-vaccination timepoints, which is consistent with waning T cell responses.

This clone was recorded a few times. It lacks a known antigen. No quality values exist for individual bases; no much larger clone is one base distant. Libraries were built with the immunoSEQ multiplex PCR assay. TCR beta CDR3 sequencing was performed on DNA from the cultured, isolated CD4+ T cells. On the study's bioinformatics: Non-productive TCR sequences were removed, reads were trimmed to the CDR3 region, and CDR3s of at least 7 amino acids were retained. The MANAFEST web app was used to pick out antigen-specific clonotypes by comparing their expansion in peptide wells with that in reference cultures. To be called positive, a clone needed expansion at FDR<0.05 compared with the reference and with all other wells, an odds ratio greater than 5, and a frequency greater than 0.1% in two replicate wells. A clonotype was called cross-reactive if it was significantly expanded both in SARS-CoV-2 spike wells and in at least one common cold coronavirus spike condition. CDR3 similarity was assessed by Levenshtein distance with the stringdist R package, and unrooted trees were built with ape in R 3.6.1. Imported from immuneACCESS, the table was reduced by TCRdb to in-frame sequences with V and J called. These copies leave out some clones; in studies compared against another copy, an unresolved V gene accounts for under half, and the cause of the remainder is not known. V and J calls and clone size are those listed in that table; D and trimming were worked out from the DNA. This sample comprises 42,000 or so clones, around 70% of them detected only once. The top ten constitute 9.5% to 10% of the sample.

Cut back by 2 bases and 5 bases, the V and J ends lie 2 bases apart. Reading from cysteine to phenylalanine, the CDR3 counts 11 amino acids. CDR3 DNA only is kept here, 33 bases in frame from base 1. Via the germline V gene (reference sequence), CDR1 is WNHNN and CDR2 SYGVQD. The clonotype originates from a human donor who received a COVID-19 vaccine. Specimen: CD4+ T cells from PBMCs cultured without peptide, collected after COVID-19 vaccination. This chain joins TRBV10-1 to TRBJ2-3; no D gene call is confident. The CDR3 sequence is CASSEQDTQYF. The nucleotides are TGCGCCAGCAGTGAGCAAGATACGCAGTATTTT.